This T cell receptor beta chain stems from a study of T cells in Graves' hyperthyroidism and ophthalmopathy. Notes on the study in general: Most thyroid-expanded clonotypes above 0.001 were also found in blood. A model using 13 V-J features told ophthalmopathy apart from stable hyperthyroidism.

The CDR3 regions of TCR beta were amplified from RNA transcripts. The TCR CDR3 first-round RT-PCR relied on the HTBI primer set. Via MiXCR, TCRdb re-called the multiplex PCR reads, giving one row per CDR3 protein. The sample includes 600,000 to 650,000 distinct CDR3 sequences, about 20% seen only once; the top ten take around a third. The diagnoses drew upon clinical symptoms, serum thyroxine and TRAb, thyroid ultrasound and orbital computed tomography. V shed 6 bases and J shed 8 bases, with 7 bases lying between them. This CDR3 comprises 11 residues. Ten or more counts support this clonotype. The antigen remains undetermined.

The sequencing sample was made of blood. The chain uses TRBV12-3 or TRBV12-4 and TRBJ1-4, with D unclear. The clonotype was recovered from a man between 25 and 39 years old with Graves' ophthalmopathy. In DNA form, the CDR3 reads TGTGCCAGCAGAGGAGGAGAAAAACTGTTTTTT. It is translated as CASRGGEKLFF.